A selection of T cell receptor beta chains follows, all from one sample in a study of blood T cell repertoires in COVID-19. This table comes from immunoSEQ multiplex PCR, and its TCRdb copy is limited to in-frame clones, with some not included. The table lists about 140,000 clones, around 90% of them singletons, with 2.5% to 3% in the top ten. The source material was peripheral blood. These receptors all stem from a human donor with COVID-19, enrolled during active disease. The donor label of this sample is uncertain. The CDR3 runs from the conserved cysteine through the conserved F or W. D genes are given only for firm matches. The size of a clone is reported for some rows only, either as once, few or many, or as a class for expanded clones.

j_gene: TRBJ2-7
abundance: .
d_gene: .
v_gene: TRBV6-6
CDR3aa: CASSDFRRGGEQYF
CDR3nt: TGTGCCAGCAGTGACTTTCGCAGGGGTGGCGAGCAGTACTTC

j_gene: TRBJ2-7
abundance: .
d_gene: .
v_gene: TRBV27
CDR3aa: CASRSGRGVPAYEQYF
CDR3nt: TGTGCCAGCAGGTCCGGCAGGGGGGTTCCTGCCTACGAGCAGTACTTC

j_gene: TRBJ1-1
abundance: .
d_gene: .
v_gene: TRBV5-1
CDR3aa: CASSVTGLNTEAFF
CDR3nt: TGCGCCAGCAGCGTAACAGGGCTGAACACTGAAGCTTTCTTT

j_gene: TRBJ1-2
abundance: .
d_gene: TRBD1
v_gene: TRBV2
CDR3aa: CASSESGTGGDYGYTF
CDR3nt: TGTGCCAGCAGTGAATCCGGGACAGGGGGGGATTATGGCTACACCTTC

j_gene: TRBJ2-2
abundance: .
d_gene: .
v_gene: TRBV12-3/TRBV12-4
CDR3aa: CASSKGDTGELFF
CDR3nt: TGTGCCAGCAGTAAGGGGGACACCGGGGAGCTGTTTTTT

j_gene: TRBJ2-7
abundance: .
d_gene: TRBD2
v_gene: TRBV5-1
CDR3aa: CASSWTSGSSYEQYF
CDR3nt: TGCGCCAGCAGCTGGACTAGCGGGAGCTCCTACGAGCAGTACTTC

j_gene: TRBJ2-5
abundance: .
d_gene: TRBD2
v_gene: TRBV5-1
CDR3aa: CASSLYRTSGVGGQETQYF
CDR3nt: TGCGCCAGCAGCTTGTACAGGACTAGCGGCGTTGGAGGGCAAGAGACCCAGTACTTC

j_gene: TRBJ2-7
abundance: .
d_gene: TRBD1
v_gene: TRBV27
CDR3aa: CASSRQGGNEQYF
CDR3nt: TGTGCCAGCAGCCGACAGGGGGGGAACGAGCAGTACTTC

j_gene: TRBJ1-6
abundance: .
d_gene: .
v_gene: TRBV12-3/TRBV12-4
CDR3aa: CASGGTTDSPLHF
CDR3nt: TGTGCCAGCGGCGGGACTACGGATTCACCCCTCCACTTT

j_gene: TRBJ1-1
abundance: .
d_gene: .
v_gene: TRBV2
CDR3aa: CASRLQGNTEAFF
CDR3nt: TGTGCCAGCAGGTTACAGGGGAACACTGAAGCTTTCTTT

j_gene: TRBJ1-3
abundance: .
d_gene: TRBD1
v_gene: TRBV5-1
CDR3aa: CASTLGQGADTIYF
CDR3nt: TGCGCCAGCACCCTGGGACAGGGGGCGGACACCATATATTTT

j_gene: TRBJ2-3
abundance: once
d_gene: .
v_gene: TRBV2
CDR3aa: CASSDWGSTDTQYF
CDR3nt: TGTGCCAGCAGTGATTGGGGCTCCACAGATACGCAGTATTTT

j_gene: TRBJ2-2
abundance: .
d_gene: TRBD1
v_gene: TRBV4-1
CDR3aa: CASSRMDRGNTGELFF
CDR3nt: TGCGCCAGCAGCCGAATGGACAGGGGAAACACCGGGGAGCTGTTTTTT

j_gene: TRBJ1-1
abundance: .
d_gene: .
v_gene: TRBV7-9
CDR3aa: CASSGYSRGNTEAFF
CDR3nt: TGTGCCAGCAGCGGCTACTCCAGGGGTAACACTGAAGCTTTCTTT

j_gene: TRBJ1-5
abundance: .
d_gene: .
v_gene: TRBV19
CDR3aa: CASRPRGSNQPQHF
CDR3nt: TGTGCCAGTAGACCCCGAGGTAGCAATCAGCCCCAGCATTTT

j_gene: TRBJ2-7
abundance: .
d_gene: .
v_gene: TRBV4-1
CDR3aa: CASSQDWASLSYEQYF
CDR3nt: TGCGCCAGCAGCCAAGATTGGGCTAGCCTATCCTACGAGCAGTACTTC

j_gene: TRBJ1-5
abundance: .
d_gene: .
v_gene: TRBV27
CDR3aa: CASSKGVNQPQHF
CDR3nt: TGTGCCAGCAGTAAGGGGGTAAATCAGCCCCAGCATTTT

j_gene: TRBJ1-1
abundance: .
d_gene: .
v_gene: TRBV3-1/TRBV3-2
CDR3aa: CASSQDEEDTEAFF
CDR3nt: TGTGCCAGCAGCCAAGACGAGGAGGACACTGAAGCTTTCTTT

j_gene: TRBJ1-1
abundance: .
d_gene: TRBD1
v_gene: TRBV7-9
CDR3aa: CASILGGASGEAFF
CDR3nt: TGTGCCAGCATCCTAGGGGGCGCTTCGGGTGAAGCTTTCTTT

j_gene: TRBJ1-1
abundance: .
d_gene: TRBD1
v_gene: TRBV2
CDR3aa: CASRSGQASPEAFF
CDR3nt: TGTGCCAGCAGAAGCGGACAGGCCTCCCCTGAAGCTTTCTTT

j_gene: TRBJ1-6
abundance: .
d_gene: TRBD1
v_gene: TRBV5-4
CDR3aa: CASSKAETGLESPLHF
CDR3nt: TGTGCCAGCAGCAAAGCAGAGACAGGGTTGGAATCACCCCTCCACTTT

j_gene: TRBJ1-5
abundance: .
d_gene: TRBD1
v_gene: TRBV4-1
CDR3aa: CARSRQGARGNQPQHF
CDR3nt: TGCGCCCGCAGCCGACAGGGGGCTCGGGGCAATCAGCCCCAGCATTTT

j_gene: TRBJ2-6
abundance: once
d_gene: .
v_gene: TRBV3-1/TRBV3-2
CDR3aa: CASSQDRGGAGANVLTF
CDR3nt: TGTGCCAGCAGCCAAGATAGGGGGGGCGCTGGGGCCAACGTCCTGACTTTC

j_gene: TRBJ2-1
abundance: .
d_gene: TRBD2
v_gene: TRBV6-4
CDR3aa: CASSDKGGDSNEQFF
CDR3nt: TGTGCCAGCAGTGATAAGGGAGGGGACTCCAATGAGCAGTTCTTC

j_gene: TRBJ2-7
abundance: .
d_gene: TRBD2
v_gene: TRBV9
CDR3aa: CASSASGTSYEQYF
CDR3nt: TGTGCCAGCAGCGCTAGCGGGACCTCCTACGAGCAGTACTTC

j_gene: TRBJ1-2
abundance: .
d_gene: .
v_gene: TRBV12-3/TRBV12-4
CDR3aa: CASSLQGSGYTF
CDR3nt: TGTGCCAGCAGCCTACAGGGTTCCGGCTACACCTTC

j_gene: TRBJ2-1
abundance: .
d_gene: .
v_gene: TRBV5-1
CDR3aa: CASSLDTYNEQFF
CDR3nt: TGCGCCAGCAGCTTGGACACCTACAATGAGCAGTTCTTC

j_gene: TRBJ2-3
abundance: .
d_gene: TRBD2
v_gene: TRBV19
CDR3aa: CASTPLAGGPGDTQYF
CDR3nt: TGTGCCAGTACCCCACTAGCGGGGGGCCCCGGAGATACGCAGTATTTT

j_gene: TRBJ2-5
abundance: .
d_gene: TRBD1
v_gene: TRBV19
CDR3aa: CASSVTGAQETQYF
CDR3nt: TGTGCCAGTAGCGTCACAGGGGCACAAGAGACCCAGTACTTC

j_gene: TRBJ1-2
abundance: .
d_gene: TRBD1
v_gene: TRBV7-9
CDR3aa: CASSPGTGGFGYTF
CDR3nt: TGTGCCAGCAGCCCCGGGACAGGGGGCTTTGGCTACACCTTC

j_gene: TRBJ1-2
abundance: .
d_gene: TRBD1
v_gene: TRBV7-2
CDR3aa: CASSFSGTGAFSNYGYTF
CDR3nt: TGTGCCAGCAGCTTTTCCGGGACAGGGGCTTTCTCTAACTATGGCTACACCTTC

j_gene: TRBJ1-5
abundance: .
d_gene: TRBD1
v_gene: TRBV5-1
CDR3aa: CASSGGQGLNQPQHF
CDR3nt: TGCGCCAGCAGCGGGGGACAGGGCTTAAATCAGCCCCAGCATTTT

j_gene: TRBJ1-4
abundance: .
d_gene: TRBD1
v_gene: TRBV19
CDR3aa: CASSAARQGGEKLFF
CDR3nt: TGTGCCAGTAGTGCCGCCAGGCAGGGGGGTGAAAAACTGTTTTTT

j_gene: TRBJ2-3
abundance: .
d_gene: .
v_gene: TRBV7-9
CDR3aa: CASSSLPNSYDTQYF
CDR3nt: TGTGCCAGCAGCTCCCTGCCTAATAGTTATGATACGCAGTATTTT

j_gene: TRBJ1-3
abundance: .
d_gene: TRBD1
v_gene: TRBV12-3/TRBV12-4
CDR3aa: CASSGTDKNTIYF
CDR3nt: TGTGCCAGCAGCGGGACAGATAAAAACACCATATATTTT

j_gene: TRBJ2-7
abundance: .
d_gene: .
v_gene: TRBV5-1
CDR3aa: CASSSRPTGLGSYEQYF
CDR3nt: TGCGCCAGCAGCTCCCGCCCAACGGGGTTAGGTTCCTACGAGCAGTACTTC

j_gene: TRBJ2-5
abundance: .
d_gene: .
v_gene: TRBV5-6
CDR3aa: CASSGPGLGETQYF
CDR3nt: TGTGCCAGCAGCGGCCCGGGACTCGGAGAGACCCAGTACTTC

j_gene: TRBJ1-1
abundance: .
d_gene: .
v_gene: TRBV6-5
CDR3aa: CASRSPGLGTEAFF
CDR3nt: TGTGCCAGCAGGAGCCCGGGGTTGGGCACTGAAGCTTTCTTT

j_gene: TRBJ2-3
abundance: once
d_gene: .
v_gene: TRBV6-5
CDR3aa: CASSQQQGGSQYF
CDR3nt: TGTGCCAGCAGCCAGCAACAGGGAGGGTCGCAGTATTTT

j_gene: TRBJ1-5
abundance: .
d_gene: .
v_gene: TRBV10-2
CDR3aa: CASSVSGIYQPQHF
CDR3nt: TGCGCCAGCAGCGTAAGCGGCATATATCAGCCCCAGCATTTT

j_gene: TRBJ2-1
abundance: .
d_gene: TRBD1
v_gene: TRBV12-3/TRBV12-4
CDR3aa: CASSLGQGNEQFF
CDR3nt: TGTGCCAGCAGTTTGGGACAGGGGAATGAGCAGTTCTTC

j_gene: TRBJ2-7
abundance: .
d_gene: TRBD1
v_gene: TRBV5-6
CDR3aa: CASSPEPGQGLDEQYF
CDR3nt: TGTGCCAGCAGCCCAGAGCCGGGACAGGGTCTCGACGAGCAGTACTTC

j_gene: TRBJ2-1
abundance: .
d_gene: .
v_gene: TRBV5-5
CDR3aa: CASTIGYYDNEQFF
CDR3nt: TGTGCCAGCACGATCGGTTACTATGACAATGAGCAGTTCTTC

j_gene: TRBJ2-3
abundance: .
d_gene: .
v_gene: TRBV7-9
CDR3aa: CASSLDTHTQYF
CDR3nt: TGTGCCAGCAGCTTAGACACACATACGCAGTATTTT

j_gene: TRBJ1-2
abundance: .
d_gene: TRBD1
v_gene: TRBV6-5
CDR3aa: CASSYGQGGLYGYTF
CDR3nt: TGTGCCAGCAGTTACGGACAGGGAGGTCTCTATGGCTACACCTTC

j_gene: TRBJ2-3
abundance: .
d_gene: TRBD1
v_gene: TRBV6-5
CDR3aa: CATVPGGWNTQYF
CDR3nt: TGTGCCACCGTTCCAGGGGGTTGGAATACGCAGTATTTT

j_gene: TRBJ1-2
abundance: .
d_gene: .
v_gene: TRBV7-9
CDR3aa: CASSLGIGSGYTF
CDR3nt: TGTGCCAGCAGCTTAGGTATAGGGAGTGGCTACACCTTC

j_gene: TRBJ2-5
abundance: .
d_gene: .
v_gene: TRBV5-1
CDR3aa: CASSLGLARERYF
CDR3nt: TGCGCCAGCAGCTTGGGTCTCGCACGGGAGAGGTACTTC

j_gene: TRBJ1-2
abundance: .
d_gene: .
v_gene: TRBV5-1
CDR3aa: CASSSTGSAVNYGYTF
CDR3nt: TGCGCCAGCAGCTCAACAGGGTCGGCTGTCAACTATGGCTACACCTTC

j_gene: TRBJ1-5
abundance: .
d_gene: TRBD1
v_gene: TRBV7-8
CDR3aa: CASSSADREDQPQHF
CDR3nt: TGTGCCAGCAGCTCCGCGGACAGGGAGGATCAGCCCCAGCATTTT

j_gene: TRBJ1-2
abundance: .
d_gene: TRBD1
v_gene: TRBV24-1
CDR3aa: CATSERTGDGYTF
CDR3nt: TGTGCCACCAGTGAGAGGACAGGGGATGGCTACACCTTC

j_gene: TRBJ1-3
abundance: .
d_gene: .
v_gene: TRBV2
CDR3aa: CASSPIQDGRGINTIYF
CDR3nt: TGTGCCAGCAGTCCCATCCAAGATGGCAGGGGTATCAACACCATATATTTT

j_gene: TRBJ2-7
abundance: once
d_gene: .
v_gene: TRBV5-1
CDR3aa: CASSLGHSSYEQYF
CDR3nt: TGCGCCAGCAGCTTGGGACACAGCTCCTACGAGCAGTACTTC

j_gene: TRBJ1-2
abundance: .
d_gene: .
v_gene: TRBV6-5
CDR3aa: CASSYSEGVAGYTF
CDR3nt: TGTGCCAGCAGTTACTCGGAGGGAGTAGCGGGCTACACCTTC

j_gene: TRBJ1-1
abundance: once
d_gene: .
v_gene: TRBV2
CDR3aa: CASSKARGTEAFF
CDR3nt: TGTGCCAGCAGTAAGGCCAGGGGCACTGAAGCTTTCTTT

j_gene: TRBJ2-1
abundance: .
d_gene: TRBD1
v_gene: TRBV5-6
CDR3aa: CASSQGVNEQFF
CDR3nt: TGTGCCAGCAGCCAGGGGGTCAATGAGCAGTTCTTC

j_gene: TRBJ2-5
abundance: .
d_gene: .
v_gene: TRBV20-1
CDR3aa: CSASPEETQYF
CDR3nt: TGCAGTGCCTCCCCTGAGGAGACCCAGTACTTC

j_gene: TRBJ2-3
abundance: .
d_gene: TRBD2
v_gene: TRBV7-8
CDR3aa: CASSPLLGLAGWDTDTQYF
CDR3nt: TGTGCCAGCAGCCCCCTACTGGGACTAGCGGGGTGGGACACAGATACGCAGTATTTT

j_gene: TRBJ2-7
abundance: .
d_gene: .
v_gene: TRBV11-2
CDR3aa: CASSLDSRAPYEQYF
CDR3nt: TGTGCCAGCAGCTTAGATTCTAGAGCGCCCTACGAGCAGTACTTC

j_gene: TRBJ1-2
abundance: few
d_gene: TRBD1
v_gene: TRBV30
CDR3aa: CAWGGQMIYGYTF
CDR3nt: TGTGCCTGGGGGGGACAGATGATCTATGGCTACACCTTC